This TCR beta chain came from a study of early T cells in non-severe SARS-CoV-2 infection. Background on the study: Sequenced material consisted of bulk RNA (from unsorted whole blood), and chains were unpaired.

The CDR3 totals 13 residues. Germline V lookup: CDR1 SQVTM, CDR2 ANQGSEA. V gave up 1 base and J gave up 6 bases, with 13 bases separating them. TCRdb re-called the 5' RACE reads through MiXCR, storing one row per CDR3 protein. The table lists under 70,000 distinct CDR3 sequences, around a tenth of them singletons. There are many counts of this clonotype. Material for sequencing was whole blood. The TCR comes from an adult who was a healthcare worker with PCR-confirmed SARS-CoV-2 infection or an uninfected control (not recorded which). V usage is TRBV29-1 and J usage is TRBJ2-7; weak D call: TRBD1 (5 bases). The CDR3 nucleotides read TGCAGCGTTGAAGCGTCAGGGTACGGCGAGCAGTACTTC. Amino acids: CSVEASGYGEQYF.